The 14 T cell receptor beta chains in this list originate from one sample, sequenced in a study of T-cell reconstitution after alpha-beta-depleted transplantation in children. The authors prepared the TCRbeta library with unique molecular identifiers. A single record per CDR3 protein comes from TCRdb applying MiXCR to the PCR reads. The repertoire includes around 100,000 distinct CDR3 sequences, under 7% of them detected once, and approximately 6.6% sits in the top ten. The sample was PBMCs, mostly from graft donor cells, taken 60 days after TCRalphabeta/CD19-depleted stem cell transplant. The receptors come from a female patient aged 2 to 10 who had a stem cell transplant for Fanconi anemia, so the T cells may come from the graft donor.

This clonotype was seen many times. The rearrangement joins TRBV24-1 to TRBJ2-1; D remains unclear. Trimming left V 4 bases short and J 0 bases short, with 6 bases between. Germline V gene sequence: CDR1 KGHDR, CDR2 SFDVKD. The length of the CDR3 is 14 residues. The CDR3 loop is CATSETASYNEQFF. In DNA, the CDR3 is TGTGCCACCAGTGAGACGGCCTCCTACAATGAGCAGTTCTTC.

This clonotype was seen many times. This sequence joins TRBV7-3 and TRBJ2-3; the D is unclear. CDR3 length equals 14 residues. V gave up 2 bases and J gave up 1 base, with 7 bases separating them. Germline V gives CDR1 SGHTA, CDR2 FQGTGA. The CDR3 DNA is TGTGCCAGCAGCTTAGATACAGGCACAGATACGCAGTATTTT. Its translation: CASSLDTGTDTQYF. The complete variable domain, with remaining parts taken from reference TRBV7-3 and TRBJ2-3, reads GAGVSQTPSNKVTEKGKYVELRCDPISGHTALYWYRQSLGQGPEFLIYFQGTGAADDSGLPNDRFFAVRPEGSVSTLKIQRTERGDSAVYLCASSLDTGTDTQYFGPGTRLTVL.

This chain uses TRBV30 with TRBJ1-2; D call uncertain. Deletions cut 3 bases from V and 5 bases from J, with 10 bases between. CDR3 size: 12 residues. The V gene's germline CDR1 is GTSNPN and CDR2 SVGIG (reference sequence). The CDR3 DNA follows: TGTGCCTGGAGGTCGGATTGGTATGGCTACACCTTC. This translates into CAWRSDWYGYTF.

This sequence joins TRBV7-3 and TRBJ2-2; no definite D call. This CDR3 spans 13 amino acids. Between the trimmed V and J ends, which lost 4 bases and 2 bases, there was a span of 5 bases. From germline, CDR1 is SGHTA and CDR2 FQGTGA. CDR3 in DNA: TGTGCCAGCAGCTCTTCTAACACCGGGGAGCTGTTTTTT. Amino acid sequence: CASSSSNTGELFF.

This clonotype was seen repeatedly, ten times or more. The chain employs TRBV20-1 and TRBJ2-3; D is uncertain. There are 15 residues in the CDR3. Deletions cut 7 bases from V and 2 bases from J, with 19 bases between. Germline CDR1 DFQATT, CDR2 SNEGSKA (reference sequence). The CDR3 loop is CSVPTGYGHTDTQYF. CDR3 coding DNA: TGCAGTGTCCCAACCGGGTACGGGCACACAGATACGCAGTATTTT.

This clonotype was seen a handful of times. The V gene is TRBV30, the J gene TRBJ2-3; 8 bases are shared with TRBD1. The CDR3 loop spans 14 amino acids. The trim removed 4 bases at V and 4 bases at J, leaving 7 bases unmatched. Per the germline V gene, CDR1 is GTSNPN and CDR2 is SVGIG (reference sequence). The CDR3: CAWIAGGPADTQYF. The CDR3, as DNA: TGTGCCTGGATTGCAGGGGGCCCGGCAGATACGCAGTATTTT.

The sample holds many counts of this clonotype. CDR3 residues: CASSLATSGGYNEQFF. CDR3 sequence (DNA): TGTGCCAGCAGCTTAGCCACTAGTGGGGGCTACAATGAGCAGTTCTTC. This sequence joins TRBV7-2 and TRBJ2-1, with D perhaps being TRBD1 or TRBD2 (5 bases each). The germline V and J ends were trimmed by 0 bases and 3 bases, with 12 bases remaining between them. Germline values: CDR1 SGHTA, CDR2 FQGNSA. The CDR3 runs 16 residues.

This clonotype has ten or more counts. CDR3 residues: CASSSETRTTGELFF. The CDR3 DNA sequence: TGTGCCAGCAGTTCGGAGACTAGGACCACCGGGGAGCTGTTTTTT. J is TRBJ2-2 and V is TRBV12-3 or TRBV12-4, with D maybe TRBD2 (6 bases). This CDR3 is 15 amino acids long. Trimming left V 4 bases short and J 4 bases short, with 13 bases between.

In this sample, this clonotype turned up many times. The J gene is TRBJ2-2, the V gene TRBV5-1; unclear D gene. There are 13 residues in the CDR3. The V end lost 0 bases, the J end lost 5 bases, and 5 bases lay between the germline ends. CDR1 is SGHRS, CDR2 YFSETQ, per germline. CDR3 in DNA: TGCGCCAGCAGCTTGGTAATGACCGGGGAGCTGTTTTTT. Encoded protein: CASSLVMTGELFF.

This clonotype was seen many times. This chain links TRBV4-2 with TRBJ1-5; no reliable D call. Germline-derived CDR1 and CDR2 are LGHNA and YNFKEQ. CDR3 length equals 13 residues. V lost 1 base, J lost 3 bases, and 4 bases lay in between. CDR3 loop: CASSQGVNQPQHF. The CDR3 DNA reads as TGTGCCAGCAGCCAAGGAGTCAATCAGCCCCAGCATTTT.

The chain joins TRBV4-2 to TRBJ2-6; D possibly corresponds to TRBD2 (5 bases). V lost 4 bases, J lost 0 bases, and 10 bases lay in between. The CDR3 loop spans 16 amino acids. Germline lookup yields CDR1 LGHNA and CDR2 YNFKEQ. The CDR3 here is CASSLGGRSGANVLTF. DNA for the CDR3: TGTGCCAGCAGCCTCGGAGGCCGCTCTGGGGCCAACGTCCTGACTTTC.

This clonotype has just a few counts. CDR3 loop: CASSQIPGLAGGPVADTQYF. The CDR3 coding sequence is TGTGCCAGCAGCCAGATACCGGGACTAGCGGGGGGGCCTGTCGCAGATACGCAGTATTTT. The chain uses TRBV4-2 and TRBJ2-3, with 16 bases lining up with TRBD2. The CDR3 consists of 20 residues. J lost 4 bases, V lost 3 bases, and 13 bases had no gene match. Germline CDR1 LGHNA, CDR2 YNFKEQ.

The chain employs TRBV20-1 and TRBJ2-5; 9 nucleotides match TRBD2. The V gene's germline CDR1 is DFQATT and CDR2 SNEGSKA (reference sequence). This CDR3 spans 15 amino acids. Losses at the gene ends were 3 bases for V and 2 bases for J; bases not matched to a gene: 7. The CDR3 DNA reads TGCAGTGCTAGTCTGGGGACTAGCAGACAAGAGACCCAGTACTTC. As protein: CSASLGTSRQETQYF.

The chain has TRBV19 and TRBJ2-7; 7 positions agree with TRBD1. CDR1 is LNHDA, CDR2 SQIVND, per germline (reference sequence). The V gene end was trimmed by 6 bases and the J gene end by 1 base; junction bases not matched to a gene: 3. The CDR3 is 13 residues long. CDR3 DNA: TGTGCCAGTAGCCGACAGGGATCCTACGAGCAGTACTTC. Translation gives CASSRQGSYEQYF.